These 20 T cell receptor beta chains originate from one sample sequenced in a study of T cells in Graves' hyperthyroidism and ophthalmopathy. Regions amplified from RNA transcripts were the TCR beta CDR3 regions. TCR CDR3 underwent first-round RT-PCR with the HTBI primer set. TCRdb analysed the multiplex PCR reads with MiXCR anew, one entry per CDR3 protein. The sample carries about 500,000 distinct CDR3 sequences, over 15% recorded once. The sequenced sample consisted of blood. The receptors were sampled from a woman aged 18-29 years with Graves' hyperthyroidism.

This clonotype was seen at least ten times. V is TRBV3-1 and J is TRBJ2-1, with 11 bases lining up with TRBD2. V dropped 4 bases and J dropped 7; count of bases not matched to a gene: 3. The CDR3 has 14 amino acids. CDR1 is LGHDT and CDR2 is YNNKEL in the germline V gene (reference sequence). The CDR3 DNA reads as TGTGCCAGCAGCCTTAGCGGGAGGGAAAATGAGCAGTTCTTC. Protein product: CASSLSGRENEQFF.

This clonotype appeared many times. CDR3 nucleotide sequence: TGTGCCAGCAGACCCCCCGGACTAGCGGTTCACAATGAGCAGTTCTTC. Translation: CASRPPGLAVHNEQFF. The J gene is TRBJ2-1, the V gene TRBV6-1; 10 bases match TRBD2. This CDR3 region has 16 residues. The J segment lost 5 bases and the V segment lost 6 bases, leaving 10 bases of the junction unmatched. Germline CDR1 MNHNS, CDR2 SASEGT.

Many counts were recorded for this clonotype. The chain recombines TRBV20-1 with TRBJ2-3, with D unclear. The CDR3 covers 15 residues. The germline CDR1 and CDR2 sequences are DFQATT and SNEGSKA (reference sequence). Deletions cut 4 bases from V and 1 base from J, with 15 bases between. CDR3 residues: CSATPNPLGTDTQYF. CDR3 DNA sequence: TGCAGTGCTACACCGAATCCTCTAGGCACAGATACGCAGTATTTT.

V is TRBV7-8 and J is TRBJ1-2; 12 bases are shared with TRBD1. The CDR3 covers 16 residues. CDR1 SGHVS and CDR2 FQNEAQ come from the germline V gene. V dropped 3 bases and J dropped 7; count of bases not matched to a gene: 9. CDR3 coding DNA: TGTGCCAGCAGCTTTTCAACGGGACAGGGGGCTGGTGGCTACACCTTC. It is translated as CASSFSTGQGAGGYTF.

This clonotype has a handful of counts. The chain recombines TRBV20-1 with TRBJ1-2, with D hard to call. The CDR3 consists of 13 residues. V dropped 7 bases and J dropped 4 bases, with 16 bases sitting between them. Germline-derived CDR1 and CDR2 are DFQATT and SNEGSKA (reference sequence). CDR3 loop: CSVMFKDFYGYTF. In nucleotides, the CDR3 is TGCAGTGTTATGTTTAAAGACTTCTATGGCTACACCTTC.

There are many counts of this clonotype. The rearrangement joins TRBV9 to TRBJ1-1, with D unclear. V was trimmed by 0 bases and J by 3 bases, leaving 6 bases between them. Germline V gene lookup returns CDR1 SGDLS and CDR2 YYNGEE. The CDR3 has 13 amino acids. CDR3 sequence: CASSVGFDTEAFF. CDR3 nucleotides: TGTGCCAGCAGCGTAGGCTTCGACACTGAAGCTTTCTTT.

This clonotype was counted a few times. This chain uses TRBV6-1 with TRBJ2-7, with D uncertain. CDR3 length: 14 amino acids. CDR1 and CDR2 from the germline V gene are MNHNS and SASEGT. Deletions cut 5 bases from V and 2 bases from J, with 13 bases between. The CDR3 reads CASSTRRFPYEQYF. In DNA, the CDR3 is TGTGCCAGCAGTACCCGACGGTTCCCCTACGAGCAGTACTTC.

There are a few counts of this clonotype. This CDR3 reads CASSQLAGSYEQYF. CDR3 DNA: TGTGCCAGCAGCCAACTAGCGGGAAGTTACGAGCAGTACTTC. The gene calls are TRBV3-1 and TRBJ2-7, with TRBD2 matching over 9 bases. Looked up from germline, CDR1 is LGHDT and CDR2 is YNNKEL (reference sequence). V shed 2 bases, J shed 4 bases, and the junction held 3 bases outside the gene matches. The CDR3 sequence is 14 residues long.

This clonotype was seen repeatedly, ten times or more. This chain joins TRBV7-2 and TRBJ2-2, with 7 nucleotides matching TRBD2. Trimming cost V 3 bases and J 8 bases; bases outside gene matches: 3. In germline, CDR1 is SGHTA, CDR2 FQGNSA. The CDR3 has 13 residues. Here the CDR3 DNA reads TGTGCCAGCAGCTTGGGCGGGGGTGGGGAGCTGTTTTTT. The encoded protein is CASSLGGGGELFF. Supplemented by reference TRBV7-2 and TRBJ2-2, the full variable domain reads GAGVSQSPSNKVTEKGKDVELRCDPISGHTALYWYRQSLGQGLEFLIYFQGNSAPDKSGLPSDRFSAERTGGSVSTLTIQRTQQEDSAVYLCASSLGGGGELFFGEGSRLTVL.

This clonotype showed up just a few times. The CDR3, as DNA: TGTGCCAGTAGCCCTTCTCGCGGACCCTCCTACGAGCAGTACTTC. Its protein is CASSPSRGPSYEQYF. This sequence joins TRBV19 and TRBJ2-7; D is unclear. This CDR3 region has 15 residues. CDR1 and CDR2 (germline): LNHDA, SQIVND (reference sequence). V shed 6 bases and J shed 0 bases, with 15 bases lying between them. Looking up the rest from reference TRBV19 and TRBJ2-7 gives the full variable domain: DGGITQSPKYLFRKEGQNVTLSCEQNLNHDAMYWYRQDPGQGLRLIYYSQIVNDFQKGDIAEGYSVSREKKESFPLTVTSAQKNPTAFYLCASSPSRGPSYEQYFGPGTRLTVT.

This clonotype came up a few times. The chain combines TRBV18 with TRBJ1-3; D unresolved. The CDR3 runs to 14 residues. V lost 0 bases and J 4 bases, leaving 7 bases between the germline ends. Germline CDR1 reads KGHSH; CDR2 reads LQKENI. This chain's CDR3 is CASSPPMVGNTIYF. CDR3 DNA: TGTGCCAGCTCACCACCAATGGTGGGAAACACCATATATTTT.

In this sample, this clonotype turned up many times. The J gene is TRBJ2-3, the V gene TRBV14, with D possibly called TRBD1 or TRBD2 (6 bases each). CDR1 and CDR2 from the germline V gene are SGHDN and FVKESK. This CDR3 is 17 amino acids long. The V gene lost 2 bases and the J gene lost 1 base, with 16 bases spanning the gap. The CDR3 region is CASSQQRGATGTDTQYF. Here the CDR3 DNA reads TGTGCCAGCAGCCAACAAAGGGGGGCTACAGGCACAGATACGCAGTATTTT. Based on the CDR3 plus reference TRBV14 and TRBJ2-3, the full variable domain is EAGVTQFPSHSVIEKGQTVTLRCDPISGHDNLYWYRRVMGKEIKFLLHFVKESKQDESGMPNNRFLAERTGGTYSTLKVQPAELEDSGVYFCASSQQRGATGTDTQYFGPGTRLTVL.

This clonotype was counted only a few times. V is TRBV6-4 and J is TRBJ1-1; D remains unclear. The V and J ends lost 3 bases and 1 base respectively, with 18 bases between them. From germline, CDR1 is MRHNA and CDR2 SNTAGT. The CDR3 runs 17 residues. CDR3 sequence: CASSEPRLRLRNTEAFF. The CDR3 nucleotides are TGTGCCAGCAGTGAACCCCGGCTCCGTCTAAGGAACACTGAAGCTTTCTTT.

At least ten counts were recorded for this clonotype. V usage is TRBV2 and J usage is TRBJ2-2; D might be TRBD1 (6 bases). The CDR3 loop spans 15 amino acids. Deletions cut 6 bases from V and 4 bases from J, with 15 bases between. Germline values: CDR1 SNHLY, CDR2 FYNNEI. The CDR3 region has the DNA TGTGCCAGCAGCAAGGACAGTATTGGCACCGGGGAGCTGTTTTTT. Encoded protein: CASSKDSIGTGELFF.

This chain connects TRBV20-1 to TRBJ1-2; TRBD1 agrees at 7 bases. With V trimmed by 0 bases and J by 4 bases, 5 bases remained unmatched. This CDR3 has 14 amino acids. In germline, CDR1 is DFQATT, CDR2 SNEGSKA (reference sequence). The CDR3 DNA sequence: TGCAGTGCTAGAGATTTGACAGGGTTCTATGGCTACACCTTC. Its protein is CSARDLTGFYGYTF.

The rearrangement links TRBV6-1 to TRBJ1-2, with D tentatively TRBD1 (5 bases). Trimming took off 7 bases at V and 8 bases at J, with 23 bases between the two ends. The CDR3 length is 15 residues. Germline V lookup: CDR1 MNHNS, CDR2 SASEGT. CDR3 amino acids: CASNRGDSRSGGYTF. CDR3 coding DNA: TGTGCCAGCAATAGAGGAGACAGTCGATCGGGGGGCTACACCTTC.

This clonotype was seen many times. The J gene is TRBJ2-1, the V gene TRBV24-1; D is perhaps TRBD1 (6 bases). Trimming took 3 bases from V and 0 from J, leaving 14 bases between them. The CDR3 length is 17 residues. CDR1 KGHDR and CDR2 SFDVKD come from the germline V gene. The CDR3 sequence: CATSDTRTESSYNEQFF. The CDR3 bases are TGTGCCACCAGTGATACTAGGACAGAGAGCTCCTACAATGAGCAGTTCTTC.

This clonotype has only a few counts. This sequence joins TRBV7-9 and TRBJ2-3; D is undetermined. Deletions cut 5 bases from V and 0 bases from J, with 6 bases between. Germline V CDR1 and CDR2: SEHNR, FQNEAQ (reference sequence). This CDR3 is built from 13 residues. The CDR3 nucleotides read TGTGCCAGCAGCCGGTTTAGCACAGATACGCAGTATTTT. Encoded protein: CASSRFSTDTQYF.

Of note for this clonotype: The junction departs from the called germline gene at one end, perhaps through a read error. The genes are TRBV6-1 and TRBJ2-7; 10 bases are a match to TRBD1. The CDR3 consists of 16 residues. Germline assignment: CDR1 MNHNS and CDR2 SASEGT. The CDR3 loop is CASRSLRDRGIYEQCF. Written as DNA, the CDR3 is TGTGCCAGCAGGTCGCTTCGGGACAGGGGAATCTACGAGCAGTGCTTC.

At least ten counts were recorded for this clonotype. The CDR3 is CASSLLGSTEAFF. The CDR3, as DNA: TGTGCCAGCAGCCTCTTAGGTAGTACTGAAGCTTTCTTT. The chain combines TRBV7-3 with TRBJ1-1; no clear D. Germline V gives CDR1 SGHTA, CDR2 FQGTGA. V was trimmed by 5 bases and J by 5 bases, leaving 12 bases between them. The CDR3 is 13 residues long.